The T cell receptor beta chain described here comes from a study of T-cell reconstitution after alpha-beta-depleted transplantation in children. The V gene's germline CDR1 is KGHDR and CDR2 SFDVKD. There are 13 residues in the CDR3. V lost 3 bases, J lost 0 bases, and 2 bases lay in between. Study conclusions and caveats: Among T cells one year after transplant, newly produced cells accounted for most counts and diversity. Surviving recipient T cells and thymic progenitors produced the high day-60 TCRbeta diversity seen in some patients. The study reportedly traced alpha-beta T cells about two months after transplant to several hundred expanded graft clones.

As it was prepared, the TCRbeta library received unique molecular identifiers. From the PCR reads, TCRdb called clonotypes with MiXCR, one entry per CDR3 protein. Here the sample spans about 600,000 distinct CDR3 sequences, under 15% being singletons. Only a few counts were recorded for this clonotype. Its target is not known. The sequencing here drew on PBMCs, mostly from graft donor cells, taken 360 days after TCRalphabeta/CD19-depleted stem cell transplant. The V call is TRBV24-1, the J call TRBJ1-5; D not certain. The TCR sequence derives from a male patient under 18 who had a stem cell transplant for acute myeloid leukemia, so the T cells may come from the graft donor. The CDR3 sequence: CATSDLSNQPQHF. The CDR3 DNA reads TGTGCCACCAGTGATCTTAGCAATCAGCCCCAGCATTTT.